This T cell receptor (beta chain) originates from a study of blood T cell repertoires in COVID-19 (dated by TCRdb to about 2020). Study-wide context: Samples covering the acute and convalescent phases of COVID-19 were provided by collaborators in the United States, Italy and Spain. The prospective study material was composed of cDNA or gDNA derived from T cells, B-cell-depleted T cells, or PBMCs. Deeply sampled blood TCRbeta repertoires from subjects exposed to, actively infected with, or recovered from COVID-19 were included in the dataset. The repertoires were released in a freely available public database meant as a resource for research on the immune response to SARS-CoV-2. Samples came from the ongoing ImmuneRACE study (first 160 participants) plus 1,254 subjects from 6 global collaborators. A de-identified subject ID, COVID-19 status, age in years and sex were almost always included in the sample metadata. HLA class I and class II types, where available, came from metadata supplied by the sample provider rather than from assay-based typing. General conclusions and limits of the study: Clinical and demographic metadata were provided uncurated, with the amount varying by source and participant.

Enrolling through a virtual design, the prospective study's participants ranged in age from roughly 18 to 89 years and lived across some 22 United States geographic areas. In the prospective study, cohorts were assigned on the basis of participant-reported clinical history obtained from a screening survey and a study questionnaire. In the prospective study, mobile phlebotomists collected whole blood, serum and a nasopharyngeal or oropharyngeal swab from each participant. Prospective study participants could optionally give additional blood draws and questionnaires over an approximately two-month period. Before DNA extraction, prospective study blood samples were shipped either frozen or at room temperature. With regard to this clone: Its antigen is unknown. No quality values exist for individual bases; no much larger clone is one base distant.

TCRbeta CDR3 regions were amplified from genomic DNA by means of the immunoSEQ Assay, a bias-controlled multiplex PCR. On the authors' methods: Within the assay, amplification of reference gene primers was used to estimate how many nucleated cells each sample contained. To quantify the absolute abundance of each unique TCRbeta CDR3 rearrangement, sequence reads were collapsed and filtered. Productive Simpson clonality was computed per sample as the square root of Simpson's diversity index over productive rearrangements. TCRdb provides this immuneACCESS table in a form limited to in-frame rearrangements. Some clones are lacking; in checked studies, under half of them reflect an unresolved V gene, and why the rest are absent is not known. Clonal size and the V and J genes are those of that table, whereas D and trimming came from the DNA. In this sample the table shows 150,000 to 200,000 clones, approximately 80% of which occur a single time. Roughly 5% of the sample comes from the top ten.

V is pruned by 8 bases and J by 0 bases, leaving 3 bases of the junction without a gene match. The CDR3 goes from the cysteine to the phenylalanine over 13 residues. CDR3 DNA only is kept here, 39 bases in frame from base 1. The sequence is built from TRBV12-3 or TRBV12-4 and TRBJ1-1; 7 nucleotides in the junction match TRBD1. The sample consisted of PBMCs or T cells enriched from blood (not recorded which). The receptor's source is a woman aged 55-70 years with acute COVID-19. CDR3 reads: CASGGTVNTEAFF. The DNA reads TGTGCCAGCGGGGGGACAGTGAACACTGAAGCTTTCTTT.